One TCR beta chain is described in this entry. Its target antigen remains unknown. No base-level quality is on record; no much larger clone is a single base apart. The data belong to a study of control samples from healthy donors and cancer patients (dated by TCRdb to the early 2020s). From its cysteine to its phenylalanine, the CDR3 spans 13 amino acids. The CDR3 DNA has 39 bases and is translated from base 1. The germline V gene specifies SGHRS as CDR1 and YFSETQ as CDR2. Trimming at the junction amounts to 3 bases on V and 11 bases on J, and the germline ends lie 14 bases apart. Libraries were prepared through the immunoSEQ multiplex PCR assay. The table was pulled from immuneACCESS by TCRdb, which kept in-frame rearrangements only. Such tables lose some clones; where checked, under half of the loss comes from unresolved V genes, and the rest has no known cause. The table for this sample lists 120,000 or so clones; around nine tenths of them were counted only once. The biggest ten clones account for more than 2% of the sample.

Sequencing input: blood. The chain couples TRBV5-1 to TRBJ2-2, with a tentative D gene TRBD2 over 5 matching bases. The sequence derives from a man between 18 and 35 years old in good health. The CDR3 in this case is CASSSDFNSELFF. The nucleotide sequence is TGCGCCAGCAGCTCGGACTTCAACAGCGAGCTGTTTTTT.